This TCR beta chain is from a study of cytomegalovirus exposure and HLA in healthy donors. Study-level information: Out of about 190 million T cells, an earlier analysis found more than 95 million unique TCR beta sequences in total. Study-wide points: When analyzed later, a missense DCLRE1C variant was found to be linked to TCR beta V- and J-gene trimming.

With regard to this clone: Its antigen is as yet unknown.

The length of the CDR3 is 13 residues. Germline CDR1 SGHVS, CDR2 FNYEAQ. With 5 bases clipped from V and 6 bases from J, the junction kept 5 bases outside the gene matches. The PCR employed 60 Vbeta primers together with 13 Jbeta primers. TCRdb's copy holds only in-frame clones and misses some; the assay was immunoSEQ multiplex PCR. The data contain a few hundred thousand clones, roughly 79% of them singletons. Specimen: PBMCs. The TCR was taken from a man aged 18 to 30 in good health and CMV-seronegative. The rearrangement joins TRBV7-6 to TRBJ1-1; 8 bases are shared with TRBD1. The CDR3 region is CASSLDRGAEAFF. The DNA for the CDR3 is TGTGCCAGCAGCCTAGACAGGGGAGCTGAAGCTTTCTTT.